These 25 T cell receptor beta chains were all obtained from the same sample, sequenced in a study of cytomegalovirus exposure and HLA in healthy donors. Researchers ran the PCR with 60 Vbeta and 13 Jbeta primers. The data were produced by immunoSEQ multiplex PCR, yet TCRdb's version contains in-frame clones alone and is incomplete. The repertoire holds 100,000 to 150,000 clones, approximately 10% seen once, with 4.5% to 5% in the top ten. The specimen sequenced was PBMCs. These receptor sequences come from a woman between 18 and 29 years old in good health and CMV-seropositive.

This clone was counted a few times. This chain uses TRBV11-3 with TRBJ2-1; the match to TRBD2 covers 8 bases. V lost 3 bases to trimming and J lost 9 bases; unmatched junction nucleotides: 7. The germline CDR1 and CDR2 sequences are SGHNT and YENEEA. This CDR3 is built from 14 residues. The CDR3 coding sequence is TGTGCCAGCAGCTTTAACGCGGGAGGAAGTGAGCAGTTCTTC. This translates into CASSFNAGGSEQFF.

V and J are TRBV5-4 and TRBJ1-4; D not certain. Between the trimmed V and J ends, which lost 0 bases and 0 bases, there was a span of 6 bases. CDR1 and CDR2 from the germline V gene are SGHNT and YYREEE (reference sequence). The CDR3 sequence is 15 residues long. CDR3 region: CASSLGGATNEKLFF. For the CDR3, the DNA is TGTGCCAGCAGCTTGGGCGGTGCAACTAATGAAAAACTGTTTTTT.

The chain combines TRBV29-1 with TRBJ2-7; possibly TRBD1 for D (6 bases). CDR1 SQVTM and CDR2 ANQGSEA come from the germline V gene. This CDR3 region has 12 residues. V gave up 0 bases and J gave up 10 bases, with 13 bases separating them. Here the CDR3 DNA reads TGCAGCGTTGAAGACAGGGGAAAGGAACAGTACTTC. Amino acids: CSVEDRGKEQYF.

This chain connects TRBV6-6 to TRBJ2-1, with D possibly being TRBD1 (5 bases). CDR3 length: 14 residues. In germline, CDR1 is MNHNY, CDR2 SVGAGI (reference sequence). Trimming left V 6 bases short and J 6 bases short, with 15 bases between. As DNA, the CDR3 is TGTGCCAGCAGCCCCGACAGAATCGGCAATGAGCAGTTCTTC. Protein product: CASSPDRIGNEQFF.

The chain carries TRBV7-9 and TRBJ1-5; the D is unclear. The V gene's germline CDR1 is SEHNR and CDR2 FQNEAQ (reference sequence). Trimming took 2 bases from V and 2 from J, leaving 16 bases between them. The CDR3 sequence is 17 residues long. In DNA form, the CDR3 reads TGTGCCAGCAGCTTAACCCCTGCGGGTACCGGCAATCAGCCCCAGCATTTT. Translated, it gives CASSLTPAGTGNQPQHF.

This clone has more than one count but fewer than ten. V and J are TRBV19 and TRBJ1-5; the D is unclear. V was shortened by 1 base and J by 5 bases, with 12 bases between the two germline ends. CDR3 size: 15 residues. Germline V CDR1 and CDR2: LNHDA, SQIVND (reference sequence). The CDR3 reads CASSIGRTVDQPQHF. The DNA for the CDR3 is TGTGCCAGTAGTATAGGAAGAACAGTAGATCAGCCCCAGCATTTT.

This clone was seen a single time. This rearrangement joins TRBV12-5 to TRBJ1-1; no reliable D call. CDR1 LGHNT and CDR2 FRNRAP come from the germline V gene. This CDR3 has 13 residues. With 2 bases removed from V and 3 bases from J, the gap between germline ends came to 7 bases. The CDR3 is CASGLTIHTEAFF. DNA for the CDR3: TGTGCTAGTGGTTTGACAATCCACACTGAAGCTTTCTTT.

This clone came up a few times. The chain is built from TRBV2 and TRBJ1-1, with 8 bases lining up with TRBD1. This CDR3 is 13 amino acids long. Germline loops: CDR1 SNHLY, CDR2 FYNNEI. V dropped 4 bases and J dropped 4; count of bases not matched to a gene: 2. CDR3 sequence reads: CASSGQGITEAFF. For the CDR3, the DNA is TGTGCCAGCAGTGGACAGGGGATCACTGAAGCTTTCTTT.

The chain links TRBV20-1 to TRBJ1-2; TRBD1 matches 8 bases. This CDR3 contains 11 residues. CDR1 DFQATT and CDR2 SNEGSKA come from the germline V gene (reference sequence). J lost 8 bases, V lost 4 bases, and 3 bases had no gene match. Here the CDR3 reads CSAKAGGGYTF. CDR3 bases: TGCAGTGCTAAAGCAGGGGGCGGCTACACCTTC.

This clone was observed a handful of times. This rearrangement joins TRBV28 to TRBJ2-1; no reliable D call. The V gene's germline CDR1 is MDHEN and CDR2 SYDVKM. The CDR3 spans 13 residues. V lost 7 bases to trimming and J lost 0 bases, with 7 bases between them. In nucleotides, the CDR3 is TGTGCCAGCACCCTTTCCTCCTACAATGAGCAGTTCTTC. Translated: CASTLSSYNEQFF.

This clone has more than one count but fewer than ten. V usage is TRBV7-9 and J usage is TRBJ2-1; D is possibly TRBD1 (5 bases). The germline CDR1 and CDR2 sequences are SEHNR and FQNEAQ (reference sequence). The V gene lost 1 base and the J gene lost 7 bases, with 14 bases spanning the gap. There are 15 residues in the CDR3. The CDR3 protein is CASSLEGSPTNEQFF. The CDR3 nucleotides are TGTGCCAGCAGCTTAGAGGGGTCCCCCACTAATGAGCAGTTCTTC.

This clone was observed a handful of times. The chain carries TRBV7-8 and TRBJ1-2; 7 nucleotides agree with TRBD1. This CDR3 comprises 13 residues. The germline CDR1 and CDR2 sequences are SGHVS and FQNEAQ. V lost 5 bases, J lost 7 bases, and 7 bases stayed unmatched. DNA for the CDR3: TGTGCCAGCAGCCGAGACAGGGACGTTGGCTACACCTTC. Its translation: CASSRDRDVGYTF.

The chain joins TRBV29-1 to TRBJ1-2; TRBD1 might be the D (6 bases). Germline values: CDR1 SQVTM, CDR2 ANQGSEA. The CDR3 covers 12 residues. This CDR3 reads CTSWTDYYGYTF. The CDR3 DNA follows: TGCACCAGCTGGACAGATTACTATGGCTACACCTTC.

The chain joins TRBV5-1 to TRBJ1-4; D not resolved. CDR1 is SGHRS and CDR2 is YFSETQ in the germline V gene. Trimming shortened V by 4 bases and J by 6 bases, and 10 bases separated the two germline ends. CDR3 length equals 13 residues. CDR3 sequence reads: CASSREGHEKLFF. For the CDR3, the DNA is TGCGCCAGCAGCCGGGAGGGTCATGAAAAACTGTTTTTT.

The chain joins TRBV28 to TRBJ1-1, with D hard to call. Trimming took off 5 bases at V and 5 bases at J, with 15 bases between the two ends. The CDR3 runs 14 residues. Germline V gene data show CDR1 as MDHEN and CDR2 as SYDVKM. The CDR3 bases are TGTGCCAGCAGTGAGAGGTCCCTACTGACTGAAGCTTTCTTT. Translation: CASSERSLLTEAFF.

This clone was counted between two and nine times. The genes are TRBV5-4 and TRBJ2-1; no firm D call. Germline V gene lookup returns CDR1 SGHNT and CDR2 YYREEE (reference sequence). The CDR3 runs to 17 residues. V lost 1 base, J lost 0 bases, and 14 bases lay in between. The CDR3 nucleotides are TGTGCCAGCAGCTTGCAGATTAGCTTGAACTCCTACAATGAGCAGTTCTTC. Amino acid sequence: CASSLQISLNSYNEQFF.

This clone was counted between two and nine times. The chain carries TRBV11-3 and TRBJ2-5, with a possible D match to TRBD1 (5 bases). Trimming took off 2 bases at V and 5 bases at J, with 15 bases between the two ends. Germline values: CDR1 SGHNT, CDR2 YENEEA. The CDR3 totals 15 residues. This CDR3 reads CASSLIAPGWETQYF. CDR3 nucleotides: TGTGCCAGCAGCTTAATTGCCCCAGGGTGGGAGACCCAGTACTTC.

The chain joins TRBV6-6 to TRBJ1-2; maybe TRBD1 (6 bases). The CDR3 totals 14 residues. Germline V lookup: CDR1 MNHNY, CDR2 SVGAGI (reference sequence). V was trimmed by 7 bases and J by 4 bases, leaving 16 bases between them. The CDR3 here is CASNLGGGSYGYTF. DNA of the CDR3: TGTGCCAGCAATCTAGGGGGTGGTAGCTATGGCTACACCTTC.

The chain recombines TRBV6-1 with TRBJ1-1; tentatively, D is TRBD1 (5 bases). Germline loops: CDR1 MNHNS, CDR2 SASEGT. This CDR3 has 11 amino acids. V lost 10 bases and J 5 bases, leaving 11 bases between the germline ends. CDR3 DNA: TGTGCCACCTCGGGGGGGACTGAAGCTTTCTTT. This gives the protein CATSGGTEAFF.

In this sample, this clone turned up a few times. The chain couples TRBV7-3 to TRBJ2-7; 7 nucleotides line up with TRBD1. The CDR3 length is 15 residues. Losses at the gene ends were 1 base for V and 2 bases for J; bases not matched to a gene: 5. Germline V gene sequence: CDR1 SGHTA, CDR2 FQGTGA. The DNA of the CDR3 is TGTGCCAGCAGCTTAATTGGTACAGGGGCCTACGAGCAGTACTTC. It is translated as CASSLIGTGAYEQYF.

This clone has more than one count but fewer than ten. The V and J genes are TRBV30 and TRBJ1-1; 7 nucleotides line up with TRBD1. The germline V gene encodes CDR1 GTSNPN and CDR2 SVGIG (reference sequence). After removal of 5 bases from V and 1 base from J, the junction contained 10 bases not matched to a gene. This CDR3 contains 15 residues. The CDR3 reads CAWDSRDRSNTEAFF. The CDR3 bases are TGTGCCTGGGATTCTCGGGACAGATCGAACACTGAAGCTTTCTTT.

The chain combines TRBV7-9 with TRBJ2-1; D unclear. Per the germline V gene, CDR1 is SEHNR and CDR2 is FQNEAQ (reference sequence). Trimming pared 4 bases from V and 5 bases from J, leaving 12 bases between. The CDR3 is made up of 14 amino acids. The CDR3 bases are TGTGCCAGCAGCTCCACTCTAGAGGACAATGAGCAGTTCTTC. This codes for CASSSTLEDNEQFF.

The chain has TRBV7-9 and TRBJ1-1; no clear D. V was trimmed by 5 bases and J by 0 bases, leaving 7 bases between them. From germline, CDR1 is SEHNR and CDR2 FQNEAQ (reference sequence). The CDR3 sequence is 13 residues long. The CDR3 DNA follows: TGTGCCAGCAGCCAAGCGGTGAACACTGAAGCTTTCTTT. This sequence encodes CASSQAVNTEAFF.

The table lists this clone with a few counts. The chain combines TRBV19 with TRBJ2-2; 7 bases match TRBD2. V was pared by 6 bases and J by 6 bases, with 10 bases of the junction left unmatched. The CDR3 has 15 residues. Germline loops: CDR1 LNHDA, CDR2 SQIVND (reference sequence). The CDR3: CASSSTSHPAGELFF. CDR3 bases: TGTGCCAGTAGCTCGACTAGCCATCCGGCCGGGGAGCTGTTTTTT.

This clone was counted between two and nine times. The chain uses TRBV5-1 and TRBJ2-5; D is undetermined. Germline CDR1 SGHRS, CDR2 YFSETQ. CDR3 length: 15 amino acids. V was shortened by 0 bases and J by 0 bases, with 9 bases between the two germline ends. The CDR3 is CASSLGGANQETQYF. As DNA, the CDR3 is TGCGCCAGCAGCTTGGGTGGAGCGAACCAAGAGACCCAGTACTTC.